A single sample gave rise to the 23 T cell receptor beta chains below, sequenced in a study of CD8+ T cells in alopecia areata. Treatment meaning: oral pan-JAK inhibitor, 5-10 mg twice daily. Extraction of RNA preceded its reverse transcription into cDNA, which served as the sequencing template. Using immunoSEQ multiplex PCR, the repertoire was profiled, and TCRdb retains in-frame clones only, with some absent. The repertoire consists of more than 150,000 clones, with about half occurring once and the leading ten covering roughly a tenth. The material sequenced was CD8+ T cells sorted from blood, taken at week 52, from a patient treated with tofacitinib. The receptors stem from a human donor with alopecia areata.

The chain recombines TRBV11-2 with TRBJ2-5; TRBD2 aligns across 10 bases. The CDR3 is 17 residues long. CDR1 and CDR2 from the germline V gene are SGHAT and FQNNGV. Losses at the gene ends were 1 base for V and 7 bases for J; bases not matched to a gene: 12. The DNA for the CDR3 is TGTGCCAGCAGCTTAGTCCCTAGCGGGGGCTTGAGGGGGACCCAGTACTTC. Translating it yields CASSLVPSGGLRGTQYF. The variable domain in full, with the rest retrieved from reference TRBV11-2 and TRBJ2-5, is EAGVAQSPRYKIIEKRQSVAFWCNPISGHATLYWYQQILGQGPKLLIQFQNNGVVDDSQLPKDRFSAERLKGVDSTLKIQPAKLEDSAVYLCASSLVPSGGLRGTQYFGPGTRLLVL.

This clone was detected only a few times. V is TRBV29-1 and J is TRBJ2-3, with a possible D match to TRBD2 (6 bases). V dropped 0 bases and J dropped 9 bases, with 22 bases sitting between them. Germline CDR1 and CDR2: SQVTM and ANQGSEA. The CDR3 runs 16 residues. CDR3: CSVEDTPGDFLETQYF. The CDR3 nucleotides are TGCAGCGTTGAAGATACTCCCGGGGACTTTTTAGAAACGCAGTATTTT.

Regarding this clone: In the same sample, other DNA sequences code for this CDR3. The chain uses TRBV5-1 and TRBJ2-3; D remains ambiguous. The germline V gene encodes CDR1 SGHRS and CDR2 YFSETQ. The germline V and J ends were trimmed by 0 bases and 3 bases, with 5 bases remaining between them. CDR3 length: 13 amino acids. The CDR3 protein is CASSLGGTDTQYF. The CDR3, as DNA: TGCGCCAGCAGCTTGGGAGGTACAGATACGCAGTATTTT.

This clone was observed a handful of times. The chain is built from TRBV30 and TRBJ1-2, with D perhaps TRBD1 (6 bases). The CDR3 runs 12 residues. The ends were cut back, 4 bases at V and 3 bases at J, with 9 bases in the middle. Germline V gives CDR1 GTSNPN, CDR2 SVGIG (reference sequence). DNA for the CDR3: TGTGCCTGGATCCAGGGGTACTATGGCTACACCTTC. Translation gives CAWIQGYYGYTF. Based on the CDR3 plus reference TRBV30 and TRBJ1-2, the full variable domain is SQTIHQWPATLVQPVGSPLSLECTVEGTSNPNLYWYRQAAGRGLQLLFYSVGIGQISSEVPQNLSASRPQDRQFILSSKKLLLSDSGFYLCAWIQGYYGYTFGSGTRLTVV.

A few counts support this clone. CDR3 residues: CASSLPAGVEAFF. DNA of the CDR3: TGTGCCAGCAGCCTCCCAGCCGGTGTGGAAGCTTTCTTT. This chain joins TRBV13 and TRBJ1-1; no definite D call. Trimming took 5 bases from V and 8 from J, leaving 15 bases between them. Germline V gene lookup returns CDR1 PRHDT and CDR2 FYEKMQ (reference sequence). CDR3 length equals 13 residues.

The chain joins TRBV29-1 to TRBJ2-3, with D possibly called TRBD1 or TRBD2 (7 bases each). Deletions cut 6 bases from V and 2 bases from J, with 12 bases between. CDR3 size: 13 residues. CDR1 is SQVTM and CDR2 is ANQGSEA in the germline V gene. The CDR3 loop is CSVRGGVTDTQYF. For the CDR3, the DNA is TGCAGCGTCAGGGGGGGAGTCACAGATACGCAGTATTTT.

V is TRBV27 and J is TRBJ2-1, with 8 bases aligning to TRBD1. This CDR3 is 12 amino acids long. Trimming cost V 6 bases and J 10 bases; bases outside gene matches: 5. Germline V gene lookup returns CDR1 MNHEY and CDR2 SMNVEV (reference sequence). CDR3 sequence reads: CASRDRGPEQFF. CDR3 nucleotide sequence: TGTGCCAGCAGAGACAGGGGTCCGGAGCAGTTCTTC.

The rearrangement joins TRBV5-1 to TRBJ2-3, with D perhaps TRBD1 (5 bases). Trimming stripped 4 bases from V and 1 base from J, with 16 bases between. In germline, CDR1 is SGHRS, CDR2 YFSETQ. The CDR3 runs 16 residues. The CDR3 is CASSPAGAPGTDTQYF. As DNA, the CDR3 is TGCGCCAGCAGCCCCGCTGGGGCCCCCGGCACAGATACGCAGTATTTT.

This clone occurred once. This chain joins TRBV5-1 and TRBJ1-1, with D unclear. V lost 4 bases and J lost 6, with 7 bases in between. The germline CDR1 and CDR2 sequences are SGHRS and YFSETQ. This CDR3 has 11 amino acids. For the CDR3, the DNA is TGCGCCAGCAGCCGCGGGGCTGAAGCTTTCTTT. Amino acids: CASSRGAEAFF.

The rearrangement uses TRBV27 and TRBJ1-4; no definite D call. The CDR3 covers 14 residues. Germline V gene data show CDR1 as MNHEY and CDR2 as SMNVEV (reference sequence). V was cut by 3 bases and J by 6 bases, with 11 bases left in between. The CDR3 bases are TGTGCCAGCAGTTTTCTAGGGCCGGATGAAAAACTGTTTTTT. Translating gives CASSFLGPDEKLFF.

The chain has TRBV9 and TRBJ1-6, with D possibly being TRBD1 (5 bases). V was clipped by 0 bases and J by 5 bases, with 6 bases between them. The CDR3 runs to 14 residues. Per germline, CDR1 SGDLS and CDR2 YYNGEE. The CDR3 is CASSVEGHNSPLHF. CDR3 coding DNA: TGTGCCAGCAGCGTAGAGGGACATAATTCACCCCTCCACTTT.

CDR3 region: CASSLLSDSYEQYF. CDR3 nucleotide sequence: TGTGCCAGCAGCTTATTGTCTGACTCCTACGAGCAGTACTTC. V is TRBV7-9 and J is TRBJ2-7; D not resolved. This CDR3 is 14 amino acids long. V lost 2 bases and J lost 0, with 8 bases in between. CDR1 and CDR2 from the germline V gene are SEHNR and FQNEAQ (reference sequence).

The table lists this clone with a few counts. V gene TRBV29-1 combines with J gene TRBJ2-5; 8 positions agree with TRBD2. Germline V lookup: CDR1 SQVTM, CDR2 ANQGSEA. Losses at the gene ends were 0 bases for V and 2 bases for J; bases not matched to a gene: 2. CDR3 size: 14 residues. The CDR3 nucleotides read TGCAGCGTTGAAGATCGGGGGGGGCAAGAGACCCAGTACTTC. It translates to CSVEDRGGQETQYF.

V gene TRBV13 combines with J gene TRBJ2-1; unclear D gene. The ends were cut back, 4 bases at V and 9 bases at J, with 10 bases in the middle. Germline CDR1 and CDR2: PRHDT and FYEKMQ (reference sequence). CDR3 length equals 12 residues. CDR3 region: CASSSTQVEQFF. The CDR3 bases are TGTGCCAGCAGCTCGACTCAGGTTGAGCAGTTCTTC.

The J gene is TRBJ2-3, the V gene TRBV2; 8 bases match TRBD1. The CDR3 extends over 15 amino acids. With 6 bases clipped from V and 3 bases from J, the junction kept 8 bases outside the gene matches. CDR1 is SNHLY, CDR2 FYNNEI, per germline. This CDR3 is CASRARTGSTDTQYF. CDR3 bases: TGTGCCAGCAGAGCGAGGACAGGGTCAACAGATACGCAGTATTTT.

The V and J genes are TRBV6-5 and TRBJ2-2, with a weak D call TRBD1 (5 bases). V lost 7 bases and J lost 4, with 10 bases in between. Germline CDR1 and CDR2: MNHEY and SVGAGI. The CDR3 runs 13 residues. The DNA of the CDR3 is TGTGCCAGCACGGGCCAGGGCACCGGGGAGCTGTTTTTT. Translated, it gives CASTGQGTGELFF.

This clone turned up a few times. The gene calls are TRBV19 and TRBJ1-5, with D unclear. The ends were cut back, 3 bases at V and 9 bases at J, with 21 bases in the middle. CDR3 length: 16 amino acids. Germline CDR1 is LNHDA and CDR2 is SQIVND (reference sequence). The CDR3 DNA sequence: TGTGCCAGTAGTATCATTAAGTTGGTCAGTCCTCGGCCCCAGCATTTT. This gives the protein CASSIIKLVSPRPQHF.

The CDR3 sequence is CASSIGPGGYNEQFF. The DNA of the CDR3 is TGTGCCAGTAGTATAGGGCCAGGGGGATACAATGAGCAGTTCTTC. The V call is TRBV19, the J call TRBJ2-1, with TRBD1 identical over 7 bases. This CDR3 comprises 15 residues. CDR1 is LNHDA, CDR2 SQIVND, per germline (reference sequence). V lost 1 base and J lost 4; bases outside the gene matches: 4.

This clone showed up just a few times. The J gene is TRBJ2-1, the V gene TRBV7-2, with a possible D match to TRBD2 (6 bases). CDR3 size: 14 residues. V gave up 5 bases and J gave up 6 bases, with 14 bases separating them. The germline gives CDR1 SGHTA, CDR2 FQGNSA. The CDR3 region is CASSPRGAVNEQFF. The CDR3 DNA reads TGTGCCAGCAGCCCCCGCGGGGCGGTCAATGAGCAGTTCTTC.

This clone was observed a few times. This chain uses TRBV30 with TRBJ2-7; D perhaps matches TRBD2 (5 bases). The CDR3 sequence is 11 residues long. From germline, CDR1 is GTSNPN and CDR2 SVGIG (reference sequence). V dropped 4 bases and J dropped 5 bases, with 9 bases sitting between them. CDR3 sequence (DNA): TGTGCCTGGACTGAGGGTAACGAGCAGTACTTC. Translation gives CAWTEGNEQYF.

This clone was seen a handful of times. The chain has TRBV7-2 and TRBJ2-7; possibly TRBD2 for D (5 bases). There are 13 residues in the CDR3. V lost 3 bases and J 1 base, leaving 7 bases between the germline ends. Per the germline V gene, CDR1 is SGHTA and CDR2 is FQGNSA. CDR3 DNA: TGTGCCAGCAGCTTGCTAGCTTCCTACGAGCAGTACTTC. It translates to CASSLLASYEQYF.

This clone was recorded a few times. Other DNA sequences of this sample code for an identical CDR3. The chain uses TRBV9 and TRBJ2-7; TRBD1 or TRBD2 may be the D gene (5 bases each). Per germline, CDR1 SGDLS and CDR2 YYNGEE. Trimming removed 0 bases from V and 2 bases from J, with 9 bases in between. The CDR3 runs 14 residues. The CDR3 is CASSVEGTPYEQYF. DNA of the CDR3: TGTGCCAGCAGCGTAGAAGGGACCCCCTACGAGCAGTACTTC.

This clone was counted a few times. V is TRBV29-1 and J is TRBJ2-7; 8 bases are a match to TRBD2. The CDR3 sequence is 14 residues long. Germline V gene data show CDR1 as SQVTM and CDR2 as ANQGSEA. J lost 0 bases, V lost 4 bases, and 5 bases had no gene match. The CDR3 region has the DNA TGCAGCGTTGCCCCGGGGGGGCCCTCCTACGAGCAGTACTTC. Protein product: CSVAPGGPSYEQYF.